Below are 29 T cell receptor beta chains sequenced from a single sample in a study of cytomegalovirus exposure and HLA in healthy donors. Here immunoSEQ multiplex PCR was the method, and the copy in TCRdb shows in-frame clones only, minus some. The table includes 60,000 to 70,000 clones, around 89% detected once. The sequenced sample consisted of PBMCs. These receptors all stem from a woman aged 18-29 years in good health and CMV-seronegative.

The genes are TRBV7-3 and TRBJ2-7; D may be TRBD2 (5 bases). CDR1 is SGHTA, CDR2 FQGTGA, per germline. CDR3 length: 14 amino acids. V lost 4 bases and J lost 5, with 15 bases in between. The CDR3 sequence is CASSYRGPADEQYF. The CDR3 DNA follows: TGTGCCAGCAGCTATCGAGGGCCGGCGGACGAGCAGTACTTC.

CDR3 coding DNA: TGTGCCAGCAGTTATTCGTTTCGGTGGACAGAGAACCCCTACGAGCAGTACTTC. It translates to CASSYSFRWTENPYEQYF. This chain uses TRBV6-9 with TRBJ2-7; D is perhaps TRBD1 (6 bases). Trimming removed 0 bases at V and 2 bases at J, with 20 bases between. The CDR3 spans 18 residues. The V gene's germline CDR1 is MNHGY and CDR2 SVAAGI.

This clone was recorded once. The CDR3, as DNA: TGTGCCAGCAGCTTATCCGTATATGGAAACACCATATATTTT. Its protein product is CASSLSVYGNTIYF. V usage is TRBV7-2 and J usage is TRBJ1-3, with D hard to call. Looked up from germline, CDR1 is SGHTA and CDR2 is FQGNSA. V was clipped by 2 bases and J by 3 bases, with 8 bases between them. This CDR3 region has 14 residues.

The chain combines TRBV4-3 with TRBJ2-5, with D possibly TRBD1 on 6 matching bases. The CDR3 length is 17 residues. Germline loops: CDR1 LGHNA, CDR2 YSLEER. V was clipped by 1 base and J by 0 bases, with 15 bases between them. DNA of the CDR3: TGCGCCAGCAGCCAAGTCTGGGACACCCTGTACCAAGAGACCCAGTACTTC. Protein product: CASSQVWDTLYQETQYF.

The chain joins TRBV19 to TRBJ2-1; TRBD2 matches 16 bases. Trimming cost V 4 bases and J 14 bases; bases outside gene matches: 2. The CDR3 consists of 13 residues. Germline V gene data show CDR1 as LNHDA and CDR2 as SQIVND (reference sequence). CDR3 sequence reads: CASSTGLAGGKFF. For the CDR3, the DNA is TGTGCCAGTAGTACGGGACTAGCGGGAGGGAAGTTCTTC. The whole variable domain, filled in from reference TRBV19 and TRBJ2-1, reads DGGITQSPKYLFRKEGQNVTLSCEQNLNHDAMYWYRQDPGQGLRLIYYSQIVNDFQKGDIAEGYSVSREKKESFPLTVTSAQKNPTAFYLCASSTGLAGGKFFGPGTRLTVL.

This clone appeared a few times. The chain is built from TRBV7-2 and TRBJ2-7, with 12 bases lining up with TRBD2. The trim removed 7 bases at V and 5 bases at J, leaving 9 bases unmatched. CDR3 length: 15 amino acids. Per germline, CDR1 SGHTA and CDR2 FQGNSA. The CDR3 spells CASTPLGLAGNEQYF. CDR3 sequence (DNA): TGTGCCAGCACCCCCCTGGGACTAGCGGGCAACGAGCAGTACTTC.

This chain joins TRBV7-9 and TRBJ2-1; 11 bases align to TRBD2. The CDR3 spans 18 residues. The V gene end was trimmed by 7 bases and the J gene end by 0 bases; junction bases not matched to a gene: 11. Looked up from germline, CDR1 is SEHNR and CDR2 is FQNEAQ (reference sequence). In nucleotides, the CDR3 is TGTGCCAGCAACCCAGGGACTAGCGGATTGAGCTCCTACAATGAGCAGTTCTTC. Its protein is CASNPGTSGLSSYNEQFF.

DNA for the CDR3: TGTGCCAGCAGCCGTGGACTAGCGGGGGCATCCTACGAGCAGTACTTC. This translates into CASSRGLAGASYEQYF. The V and J genes are TRBV7-9 and TRBJ2-7; 13 positions match TRBD2. In germline, CDR1 is SEHNR, CDR2 FQNEAQ (reference sequence). This CDR3 has 16 residues. V shed 5 bases, J shed 1 base, and the junction held 5 bases outside the gene matches. The whole variable domain, remainder taken from reference TRBV7-9 and TRBJ2-7, is DTGVSQNPRHKITKRGQNVTFRCDPISEHNRLYWYRQTLGQGPEFLTYFQNEAQLEKSRLLSDRFSAERPKGSFSTLEIQRTEQGDSAMYLCASSRGLAGASYEQYFGPGTRLTVT.

V gene TRBV19 combines with J gene TRBJ2-1; 8 bases align to TRBD1. The CDR3 runs to 14 residues. Germline CDR1 and CDR2: LNHDA and SQIVND (reference sequence). The V and J ends lost 8 bases and 7 bases, in that order; junction bases with no gene match: 10. CDR3 amino acids: CASCPGGVWNEQFF. In DNA form, the CDR3 reads TGTGCCAGTTGCCCAGGGGGCGTGTGGAATGAGCAGTTCTTC.

This chain joins TRBV7-2 and TRBJ2-5; 7 nucleotides line up with TRBD1. Germline V lookup: CDR1 SGHTA, CDR2 FQGNSA. J gave up 5 bases and V 3 bases, and 3 bases lay outside the gene matches. The CDR3 length is 13 residues. The CDR3 DNA reads as TGTGCCAGCAGCTTGGTCAGGGGGGAGACCCAGTACTTC. The encoded protein is CASSLVRGETQYF.

The chain carries TRBV9 and TRBJ2-7; TRBD2 might be the D (6 bases). CDR3 length equals 15 residues. Per the germline V gene, CDR1 is SGDLS and CDR2 is YYNGEE. The V end lost 4 bases, the J end lost 7 bases, and 21 bases lay between the germline ends. The DNA of the CDR3 is TGTGCCAGCAGCACAGAGGGAAGGGTGGAGGGTGAGCAGTACTTC. It specifies CASSTEGRVEGEQYF.

This clone showed up just once. The chain employs TRBV19 and TRBJ2-3, with D possibly matching TRBD1 (6 bases). Trimming removed 6 bases from V and 2 bases from J, with 15 bases in between. Per the germline V gene, CDR1 is LNHDA and CDR2 is SQIVND (reference sequence). The CDR3 runs to 15 residues. The CDR3: CASRPRAGDTDTQYF. The CDR3 nucleotides read TGTGCCAGTAGGCCGCGGGCAGGGGACACAGATACGCAGTATTTT.

This chain uses TRBV5-1 with TRBJ1-4, with TRBD1 matching over 8 bases. The CDR3 runs to 14 residues. Germline V gives CDR1 SGHRS, CDR2 YFSETQ. With 2 bases clipped from V and 5 bases from J, the junction kept 2 bases outside the gene matches. The CDR3 spells CASSLQGGNEKLFF. Written as DNA, the CDR3 is TGCGCCAGCAGCTTACAGGGGGGAAATGAAAAACTGTTTTTT. Filled out from reference TRBV5-1 and TRBJ1-4, the complete variable domain reads KAGVTQTPRYLIKTRGQQVTLSCSPISGHRSVSWYQQTPGQGLQFLFEYFSETQRNKGNFPGRFSGRQFSNSRSEMNVSTLELGDSALYLCASSLQGGNEKLFFGSGTQLSVL.

V is TRBV28 and J is TRBJ1-2; D is possibly TRBD1 (5 bases). The CDR3 consists of 14 residues. Germline assignment: CDR1 MDHEN and CDR2 SYDVKM. Trimming removed 2 bases from V and 6 bases from J, with 13 bases in between. CDR3 in amino acids: CASSLEGRLDGYTF. CDR3 nucleotide sequence: TGTGCCAGCAGTTTAGAGGGGAGGCTTGATGGCTACACCTTC.

In DNA form, the CDR3 reads TGTGCCAGCAGTTCTCTAGCGAGATACGAGCAGTACTTC. Translated: CASSSLARYEQYF. This chain links TRBV27 with TRBJ2-7; a weak D match, TRBD2 (6 bases). Trimming took 4 bases from V and 4 from J, leaving 11 bases between them. This CDR3 comprises 13 residues. Looked up from germline, CDR1 is MNHEY and CDR2 is SMNVEV (reference sequence).

This clone came up once. This chain joins TRBV28 and TRBJ2-7; 9 nucleotides align to TRBD1. V shed 5 bases and J 7 bases; nucleotides not matched to a gene: 15. The V gene's germline CDR1 is MDHEN and CDR2 SYDVKM. The CDR3 length is 16 residues. This CDR3 is CASSPSDRGPFREQYF. DNA of the CDR3: TGTGCCAGCAGTCCTTCGGACAGGGGACCGTTCCGGGAGCAGTACTTC.

The J gene is TRBJ2-7, the V gene TRBV6-5, with D possibly being TRBD2 (5 bases). Germline assignment: CDR1 MNHEY and CDR2 SVGAGI. The V end lost 6 bases, the J end lost 6 bases, and 15 bases lay between the germline ends. The CDR3 runs to 13 residues. This chain's CDR3 is CASSSTGEGEQYF. The DNA of the CDR3 is TGTGCCAGCAGCTCTACCGGGGAAGGCGAGCAGTACTTC.

Points on this clone: Germline is not matched at one junction end, which may reflect a read error. V and J are TRBV6-5 and TRBJ2-7; perhaps TRBD2 as D (6 bases). CDR1 is MNHEY and CDR2 is SVGAGI in the germline V gene. CDR3 length equals 13 residues. The CDR3 sequence is CARSQWGVYEQYF. The CDR3 DNA reads TGTGCCCGCAGCCAGTGGGGGGTCTACGAGCAGTACTTC.

This clone has just a few counts. The chain links TRBV7-8 to TRBJ1-1; D is perhaps TRBD1 (5 bases). The CDR3 extends over 13 amino acids. The germline V and J ends were trimmed by 7 bases and 1 base, with 10 bases remaining between them. CDR1 and CDR2 (germline): SGHVS, FQNEAQ. This CDR3 is CASTLDRNTEAFF. CDR3 bases: TGTGCCAGCACCCTCGACAGGAACACTGAAGCTTTCTTT.

This chain uses TRBV4-2 with TRBJ2-7; tentative D call: TRBD1 (5 bases). Germline CDR1 is LGHNA and CDR2 is YNFKEQ. Deletions cut 1 base from V and 0 bases from J, with 7 bases between. CDR3 length equals 14 residues. The CDR3 nucleotides are TGTGCCAGCAGCCAAGGACAGAGCTCCTACGAGCAGTACTTC. Translated: CASSQGQSSYEQYF.

This clone was seen only once. This sequence joins TRBV4-1 and TRBJ2-5, with 7 bases matching TRBD1. CDR1 MGHRA and CDR2 YSYEKL come from the germline V gene. The CDR3 extends over 14 amino acids. J was trimmed by 4 bases and V by 4 bases; bases with no gene match: 6. CDR3 DNA sequence: TGCGCCAGCAGCCTCGACAGGGAACCAGAGACCCAGTACTTC. Amino acid sequence: CASSLDREPETQYF.

The chain is built from TRBV6-1 and TRBJ2-7; 9 bases match TRBD1. CDR1 and CDR2 (germline): MNHNS, SASEGT. J was trimmed by 6 bases and V by 6 bases; bases with no gene match: 9. The CDR3 is made up of 14 amino acids. The CDR3 DNA follows: TGTGCCAGCAGCGACGGGACAGGGAGCGGCGAGCAGTACTTC. It yields the protein CASSDGTGSGEQYF.

The rearrangement joins TRBV6-4 to TRBJ2-3; 8 bases match TRBD2. Unmatched junction bases numbered 2, after V lost 4 bases and J lost 2 bases. Germline CDR1 reads MRHNA; CDR2 reads SNTAGT. This CDR3 is 14 amino acids long. The CDR3 region is CASSVAGNTDTQYF. CDR3 sequence (DNA): TGTGCCAGCAGTGTAGCGGGAAACACAGATACGCAGTATTTT.

This clone was seen a handful of times. V gene TRBV11-2 combines with J gene TRBJ2-7; possibly TRBD1 for D (7 bases). This CDR3 has 15 residues. Germline CDR1 SGHAT, CDR2 FQNNGV. Trimming took 6 bases from V and 2 from J, leaving 17 bases between them. This CDR3 reads CASRSIRGVTYEQYF. Written as DNA, the CDR3 is TGTGCCAGCAGGAGCATCAGGGGGGTGACCTACGAGCAGTACTTC.

This chain connects TRBV11-1 to TRBJ2-3, with D perhaps TRBD1 (6 bases). There are 14 residues in the CDR3. Looked up from germline, CDR1 is SGHAT and CDR2 is FQDESV (reference sequence). V was cut by 3 bases and J by 0 bases, with 7 bases left in between. The CDR3 DNA sequence: TGTGCCAGCAGCTTTGGGGGCAGCACAGATACGCAGTATTTT. Protein product: CASSFGGSTDTQYF. The whole variable domain, remainder taken from reference TRBV11-1 and TRBJ2-3, is EAEVAQSPRYKITEKSQAVAFWCDPISGHATLYWYRQILGQGPELLVQFQDESVVDDSQLPKDRFSAERLKGVDSTLKIQPAELGDSAMYLCASSFGGSTDTQYFGPGTRLTVL.

A few counts support this clone. The chain has TRBV2 and TRBJ2-5; 7 bases are a match to TRBD2. The CDR3 covers 13 residues. J gave up 3 bases and V 5 bases, and 3 bases lay outside the gene matches. Per germline, CDR1 SNHLY and CDR2 FYNNEI. The CDR3 reads CASSRLAKETQYF. CDR3 DNA: TGTGCCAGCAGTCGACTAGCCAAAGAGACCCAGTACTTC.

The chain employs TRBV11-2 and TRBJ2-1; 9 bases line up with TRBD2. V lost 2 bases and J lost 4; bases outside the gene matches: 3. Germline V gene sequence: CDR1 SGHAT, CDR2 FQNNGV. CDR3 length: 15 amino acids. In DNA, the CDR3 is TGTGCCAGCAGCTTACTAGCGGGGATGTACAATGAGCAGTTCTTC. It yields the protein CASSLLAGMYNEQFF. Together with reference TRBV11-2 and TRBJ2-1, the CDR3 gives the full variable domain: EAGVAQSPRYKIIEKRQSVAFWCNPISGHATLYWYQQILGQGPKLLIQFQNNGVVDDSQLPKDRFSAERLKGVDSTLKIQPAKLEDSAVYLCASSLLAGMYNEQFFGPGTRLTVL.

V gene TRBV7-9 combines with J gene TRBJ1-2; possibly TRBD1 for D (6 bases). CDR1 is SEHNR, CDR2 FQNEAQ, per germline (reference sequence). The CDR3 spans 15 residues. V was shortened by 2 bases and J by 3 bases, with 13 bases between the two germline ends. The CDR3 reads CASSLLGADHYGYTF. The CDR3 region has the DNA TGTGCCAGCAGCTTACTGGGGGCAGACCACTATGGCTACACCTTC.

This rearrangement joins TRBV2 to TRBJ2-7; no clear D. Germline lookup yields CDR1 SNHLY and CDR2 FYNNEI. Between the trimmed V and J ends, which lost 11 bases and 4 bases, there was a span of 15 bases. This CDR3 is 12 amino acids long. CDR3 region: CAGKNSGYEQYF. DNA for the CDR3: TGTGCCGGCAAAAATTCCGGTTACGAGCAGTACTTC.